The rows below give T cell receptor beta chains drawn from one sample of a study of blood T cell repertoires in COVID-19. Data came from immunoSEQ multiplex PCR; TCRdb stores just in-frame clones and leaves some out. The sample includes about 480,000 clones, 85% to 90% of them seen just once. Sequencing used PBMCs or T cells enriched from blood (not recorded which). These receptors all come from a woman in her thirties or forties who had recovered from COVID-19. Each CDR3 is given with its conserved first and last residue.

v_gene: TRBV11-3; j_gene: TRBJ1-1; CDR3aa: CASSFQVNTEAFF
v_gene: TRBV27; j_gene: TRBJ2-7; CDR3aa: CASRRSGTGLGEQYF
v_gene: TRBV10-1; j_gene: TRBJ1-1; CDR3aa: CASSETANTEAFF
v_gene: TRBV5-1; j_gene: TRBJ2-5; CDR3aa: CASSLALQSLGKTQYF
v_gene: TRBV30; j_gene: TRBJ1-1; CDR3aa: CAWSVQVNTEAFF
v_gene: TRBV4-2; j_gene: TRBJ1-5; CDR3aa: CASSQDVGRGNQPQHF
v_gene: TRBV9; j_gene: TRBJ1-1; CDR3aa: CASSVGGRTEAFF
v_gene: TRBV5-1; j_gene: TRBJ2-1; CDR3aa: CASSLVLLSGKGDEQFF
v_gene: TRBV5-1; j_gene: TRBJ1-4; CDR3aa: CASSSQGGEKLFF
v_gene: TRBV29-1; j_gene: TRBJ1-5; CDR3aa: CSVKTGNNQPQHF
v_gene: TRBV29-1; j_gene: TRBJ2-1; CDR3aa: CSARGRGNYNEQFF
v_gene: TRBV15; j_gene: TRBJ1-5; CDR3aa: CATSRDERKVGQPQHF
v_gene: TRBV3-1/TRBV3-2; j_gene: TRBJ2-1; CDR3aa: CASSQPNNHNEQFF
v_gene: TRBV19; j_gene: TRBJ1-3; CDR3aa: CASNRDRTTGLGNTIYF
v_gene: TRBV29-1; j_gene: TRBJ2-1; CDR3aa: CSERRVAGSREQFF
v_gene: TRBV27; j_gene: TRBJ2-1; CDR3aa: CATTGTGNYNEQFF
v_gene: TRBV14; j_gene: TRBJ1-3; CDR3aa: CASSTRTGPGNTIYF
v_gene: TRBV25-1; j_gene: TRBJ1-5; CDR3aa: CASSEPGRNQPQHF
v_gene: TRBV9; j_gene: TRBJ2-3; CDR3aa: CASSPRQGGTDTQYF
v_gene: TRBV6-1; j_gene: TRBJ2-2; CDR3aa: CASSEGVQTITGELFF
v_gene: TRBV30; j_gene: TRBJ2-1; CDR3aa: CAWTISGGLAAHNEQFF
v_gene: TRBV3-1/TRBV3-2; j_gene: TRBJ1-1; CDR3aa: CASSQDQGARNTEAFF
v_gene: TRBV7-2; j_gene: TRBJ1-2; CDR3aa: CASSPRPGQGYYGYTF
v_gene: TRBV11-2; j_gene: TRBJ2-7; CDR3aa: CASTLLGGRDSYEQYF
v_gene: TRBV27; j_gene: TRBJ2-1; CDR3aa: CASSPFRVGEQFF
v_gene: TRBV2; j_gene: TRBJ1-5; CDR3aa: CASQGYSNQPQHF
v_gene: TRBV10-1; j_gene: TRBJ2-7; CDR3aa: CASSDPFPTSGRSEEQYF
v_gene: TRBV19; j_gene: TRBJ2-5; CDR3aa: CASSVRAGGWETQYF
v_gene: TRBV27; j_gene: TRBJ2-3; CDR3aa: CASSRTSGMAQYF
v_gene: TRBV9; j_gene: TRBJ2-1; CDR3aa: CASNGGSGEQFF
v_gene: TRBV2; j_gene: TRBJ2-5; CDR3aa: CASSPRSGTQETQYF
v_gene: TRBV6-5; j_gene: TRBJ2-5; CDR3aa: CASTTSGRAFGTQYF
v_gene: TRBV19; j_gene: TRBJ2-3; CDR3aa: CASSPSGSTDTQYF
v_gene: TRBV15; j_gene: TRBJ1-2; CDR3aa: CATSRDRGLGYGYTF
v_gene: TRBV2; j_gene: TRBJ2-1; CDR3aa: CASSEALRMGLILNEQFF
v_gene: TRBV11-2; j_gene: TRBJ2-7; CDR3aa: CASSLGRTSGTYEQYF
v_gene: TRBV27; j_gene: TRBJ1-2; CDR3aa: CASSLSLGSPYGYTF
v_gene: TRBV10-3; j_gene: TRBJ1-5; CDR3aa: CAISDRGGNQPQHF
v_gene: TRBV9; j_gene: TRBJ1-3; CDR3aa: CASSGDRVGNTIYF
v_gene: TRBV19; j_gene: TRBJ2-5; CDR3aa: CATARWAGGPGETQYF
v_gene: TRBV5-1; j_gene: TRBJ2-1; CDR3aa: CASRKSGPYNEQFF
v_gene: TRBV7-2; j_gene: TRBJ1-1; CDR3aa: CASSLVMGGGIAEAFF
v_gene: TRBV19; j_gene: TRBJ2-1; CDR3aa: CASRRDRGSYNEQFF
v_gene: TRBV7-2; j_gene: TRBJ2-7; CDR3aa: CASSFEGEGEQYF
v_gene: TRBV12-3/TRBV12-4; j_gene: TRBJ1-1; CDR3aa: CASLFTEAFF
v_gene: TRBV11-3; j_gene: TRBJ2-3; CDR3aa: CASSDGMNTDTQYF
v_gene: TRBV5-1; j_gene: TRBJ2-7; CDR3aa: CASSLDGGRKSEQYF
v_gene: TRBV18; j_gene: TRBJ1-1; CDR3aa: CASSPQGEFTEAFF
v_gene: TRBV27; j_gene: TRBJ1-2; CDR3aa: CASSLDRNYGYTF
v_gene: TRBV3-1/TRBV3-2; j_gene: TRBJ1-1; CDR3aa: CASSPPTARYTEAFF
v_gene: TRBV7-9; j_gene: TRBJ2-7; CDR3aa: CASSLGQAISYEQYF